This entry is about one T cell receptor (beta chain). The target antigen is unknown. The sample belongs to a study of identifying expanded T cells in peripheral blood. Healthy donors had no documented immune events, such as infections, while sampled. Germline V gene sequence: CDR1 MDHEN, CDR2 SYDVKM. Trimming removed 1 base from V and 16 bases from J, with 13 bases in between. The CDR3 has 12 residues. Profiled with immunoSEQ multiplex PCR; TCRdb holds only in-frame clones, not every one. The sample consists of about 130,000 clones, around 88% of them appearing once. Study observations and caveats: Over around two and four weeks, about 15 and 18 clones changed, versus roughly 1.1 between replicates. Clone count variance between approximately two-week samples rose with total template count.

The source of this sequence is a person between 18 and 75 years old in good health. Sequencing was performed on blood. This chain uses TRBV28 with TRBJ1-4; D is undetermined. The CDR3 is CASSLLRDKTFF. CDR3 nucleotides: TGTGCCAGCAGTTTATTAAGAGATAAGACGTTTTTT.